These 32 T cell receptor beta chains came from one sample sequenced in a study of blood T cells in healthy people across ages. The second PCR ran about 6 to 12 cycles with a sample-barcoded 5' primer and J-beta primers. TCRdb re-derived calls from the 5' RACE reads in MiXCR, one entry per CDR3 protein. The table has under 2,000,000 distinct CDR3 sequences, 40% to 55% seen once; the top ten hold over 2%. The sequenced sample was blood. All receptors come from a woman in her thirties or forties in good health.

The rearrangement joins TRBV7-2 to TRBJ1-1; 10 bases match TRBD1. The CDR3 contains 14 residues. Trimming at V came to 6 bases and at J to 1 base, leaving 2 bases not matched to a gene. Germline values: CDR1 SGHTA, CDR2 FQGNSA. Written as DNA, the CDR3 is TGTGCCAGCAGGGGGGACAGGGGGAACACTGAAGCTTTCTTT. Amino acids: CASRGDRGNTEAFF. The full variable domain, its missing parts supplied by reference TRBV7-2 and TRBJ1-1, is GAGVSQSPSNKVTEKGKDVELRCDPISGHTALYWYRQSLGQGLEFLIYFQGNSAPDKSGLPSDRFSAERTGGSVSTLTIQRTQQEDSAVYLCASRGDRGNTEAFFGQGTRLTVV.

This clonotype was detected many times. This chain links TRBV6-2 or TRBV6-3 with TRBJ2-1, with 7 bases aligning to TRBD2. CDR3 size: 14 residues. Germline CDR1 is MNHEY and CDR2 is SVGEGT. V shed 6 bases, J shed 4 bases, and the junction held 6 bases outside the gene matches. This chain's CDR3 is CASSLPSGYNEQFF. In DNA, the CDR3 is TGTGCCAGCAGCCTTCCTAGCGGTTACAATGAGCAGTTCTTC.

The chain recombines TRBV9 with TRBJ2-5, with no clear D. V shed 0 bases and J shed 2 bases, with 14 bases lying between them. Germline assignment: CDR1 SGDLS and CDR2 YYNGEE. The CDR3 loop spans 16 amino acids. CDR3 protein: CASSVGEVGPQETQYF. The DNA of the CDR3 is TGTGCCAGCAGCGTAGGAGAGGTTGGACCACAAGAGACCCAGTACTTC.

This rearrangement joins TRBV6-5 to TRBJ1-2; TRBD1 might be the D (5 bases). The CDR3 has 11 residues. Deletions cut 10 bases from V and 6 bases from J, with 12 bases between. Per germline, CDR1 MNHEY and CDR2 SVGAGI. CDR3 in DNA: TGTGCCACCGGGGAGGGGAATGGCTACACCTTC. This translates into CATGEGNGYTF.

This chain joins TRBV27 and TRBJ2-1; D call uncertain. There are 12 residues in the CDR3. The V and J ends lost 3 bases and 7 bases respectively, with 7 bases between them. In germline, CDR1 is MNHEY, CDR2 SMNVEV (reference sequence). The CDR3 bases are TGTGCCAGCAGTTTTGATGGTAATGAGCAGTTCTTC. Translated: CASSFDGNEQFF.

The J gene is TRBJ2-1, the V gene TRBV5-1, with a tentative D call TRBD1 (6 bases). The CDR3 is made up of 15 amino acids. Germline values: CDR1 SGHRS, CDR2 YFSETQ. The V gene lost 0 bases and the J gene lost 7 bases, with 14 bases spanning the gap. CDR3 DNA sequence: TGCGCCAGCAGCTTGGAACCGACAGGTTATAATGAGCAGTTCTTC. Its translation is CASSLEPTGYNEQFF. Variable domain in full (rest from reference TRBV5-1 and TRBJ2-1): KAGVTQTPRYLIKTRGQQVTLSCSPISGHRSVSWYQQTPGQGLQFLFEYFSETQRNKGNFPGRFSGRQFSNSRSEMNVSTLELGDSALYLCASSLEPTGYNEQFFGPGTRLTVL.

The genes are TRBV11-2 and TRBJ1-1; D uncertain. CDR3 size: 14 residues. V was trimmed by 5 bases and J by 2 bases, leaving 12 bases between them. Germline V CDR1 and CDR2: SGHAT, FQNNGV. This CDR3 is CASSQKHGNTEAFF. CDR3 DNA sequence: TGTGCCAGCAGCCAAAAACACGGAAACACTGAAGCTTTCTTT.

This clonotype was detected only a few times. CDR3 amino acids: CSASLRQRTNYGYTF. CDR3 bases: TGCAGTGCTAGCCTGAGGCAGCGAACTAACTATGGCTACACCTTC. The V gene is TRBV20-1, the J gene TRBJ1-2; D gene ambiguous. Germline values: CDR1 DFQATT, CDR2 SNEGSKA (reference sequence). The CDR3 loop spans 15 amino acids. The ends were cut back, 3 bases at V and 0 bases at J, with 14 bases in the middle.

The gene calls are TRBV5-6 and TRBJ2-5, with D maybe TRBD1 (5 bases). Germline values: CDR1 SGHDT, CDR2 YYEEEE. V dropped 4 bases and J dropped 2 bases, with 12 bases sitting between them. The CDR3 is made up of 14 amino acids. In DNA, the CDR3 is TGTGCCAGCAGCCCGACAGATAAGCAAGAGACCCAGTACTTC. Amino acids: CASSPTDKQETQYF.

The rearrangement joins TRBV24-1 to TRBJ2-7; D gene unclear. The CDR3 is 14 amino acids. V was trimmed by 0 bases and J by 7 bases, leaving 12 bases between them. The germline V gene has CDR1 KGHDR and CDR2 SFDVKD. The CDR3 sequence is CATSDLSGGSEQYF. CDR3 in DNA: TGTGCCACCAGTGATTTGAGTGGCGGATCTGAGCAGTACTTC.

This sequence joins TRBV6-5 and TRBJ2-5; D is possibly TRBD1 (6 bases). This CDR3 has 12 residues. From germline, CDR1 is MNHEY and CDR2 SVGAGI. V gave up 7 bases and J gave up 2 bases, with 8 bases separating them. The CDR3 here is CASIDRQETQYF. The DNA for the CDR3 is TGTGCCAGCATCGACAGGCAAGAGACCCAGTACTTC.

In this sample, this clonotype turned up once. This chain links TRBV9 with TRBJ2-1; 10 nucleotides line up with TRBD2. The assigned J gene may be wrong: the sequence end matches TRBJ2-7 better. CDR1 SGDLS and CDR2 YYNGEE come from the germline V gene. The CDR3 consists of 15 residues. CDR3 in DNA: TGTGCCAGCAGCGGATCCGGGACTAGCGATGATGAGCAGTACTTC. Translation: CASSGSGTSDDEQYF.

The rearrangement joins TRBV5-1 to TRBJ2-1; 8 nucleotides match TRBD1. V shed 2 bases, J shed 2 bases, and the junction held 6 bases outside the gene matches. The CDR3 loop spans 16 amino acids. Per germline, CDR1 SGHRS and CDR2 YFSETQ. CDR3 nucleotide sequence: TGCGCCAGCAGCTTACCCCAGGGGGCAACCTACAATGAGCAGTTCTTC. It codes for CASSLPQGATYNEQFF.

V gene TRBV3-1 combines with J gene TRBJ1-5; 7 bases are a match to TRBD1. Germline CDR1 is LGHDT and CDR2 is YNNKEL (reference sequence). J was trimmed by 6 bases and V by 1 base; bases with no gene match: 0. The CDR3 contains 13 residues. The DNA for the CDR3 is TGTGCCAGCAGCCAAGGACAGGGTCAGCCCCAGCATTTT. This translates into CASSQGQGQPQHF.

The V call is TRBV7-2, the J call TRBJ1-4; D may be TRBD1 (6 bases). Trimming cost V 6 bases and J 3 bases, with 11 bases left between them. CDR3 length: 14 residues. CDR1 SGHTA and CDR2 FQGNSA come from the germline V gene. CDR3 region: CASRKGGANEKLFF. DNA for the CDR3: TGTGCCAGCAGAAAAGGGGGAGCTAATGAAAAACTGTTTTTT.

This clonotype was picked up a small number of times. The chain uses TRBV6-5 and TRBJ2-7; possibly TRBD1 for D (6 bases). V was clipped by 2 bases and J by 6 bases, with 11 bases between them. The CDR3 sequence is 13 residues long. Germline CDR1 and CDR2: MNHEY and SVGAGI. CDR3 region: CASSYDRSAEQYF. In DNA form, the CDR3 reads TGTGCCAGCAGTTACGACAGGTCAGCCGAGCAGTACTTC.

The CDR3 DNA is TGTGCCAGCAGTGAAGGGCGGGGGGGAATGGAGCAGTTCTTC. Translation gives CASSEGRGGMEQFF. The rearrangement uses TRBV6-1 and TRBJ2-1; 9 bases are shared with TRBD2. Germline lookup yields CDR1 MNHNS and CDR2 SASEGT. The CDR3 runs 14 residues. After removal of 1 base from V and 10 bases from J, the junction contained 5 bases not matched to a gene.

The chain couples TRBV20-1 to TRBJ2-5; 8 nucleotides match TRBD1. Germline trimming cut 6 bases from V and 4 bases from J; bases unmatched to any gene: 10. Germline V lookup: CDR1 DFQATT, CDR2 SNEGSKA (reference sequence). This CDR3 has 14 residues. In nucleotides, the CDR3 is TGCAGTGCGTTGGTGGGGACAGGCGGAGAGACCCAGTACTTC. Protein sequence: CSALVGTGGETQYF.

V is TRBV29-1 and J is TRBJ2-7; D is unclear. CDR1 is SQVTM, CDR2 ANQGSEA, per germline. V was cut by 4 bases and J by 5 bases, with 9 bases left in between. The CDR3 has 11 residues. This CDR3 is CSVVRSHEQYF. In DNA form, the CDR3 reads TGCAGCGTTGTCAGGTCCCACGAGCAGTACTTC.

The chain combines TRBV6-2 or TRBV6-3 with TRBJ2-1, with TRBD1 matching 10 bases. The junction had 5 bases not matched to a gene; V was cut back by 5 bases and J by 7 bases. The V gene's germline CDR1 is MNHEY and CDR2 SVGEGT. The CDR3 length is 14 residues. The CDR3 spells CASSHGQGVNEQFF. The CDR3, as DNA: TGTGCCAGCAGTCACGGACAGGGGGTGAATGAGCAGTTCTTC.

This chain uses TRBV7-8 with TRBJ2-7, with D possibly being TRBD2 (5 bases). CDR3 length: 15 amino acids. Trimming removed 2 bases from V and 0 bases from J, with 11 bases in between. Germline assignment: CDR1 SGHVS and CDR2 FQNEAQ. CDR3 residues: CASSLYPAASYEQYF. The CDR3 coding sequence is TGTGCCAGCAGCTTATACCCAGCGGCCTCCTACGAGCAGTACTTC.

This clonotype was counted between two and nine times. V usage is TRBV29-1 and J usage is TRBJ2-5; 9 bases align to TRBD1. J was trimmed by 4 bases and V by 8 bases; bases with no gene match: 8. CDR3 length: 13 amino acids. Germline V gene data show CDR1 as SQVTM and CDR2 as ANQGSEA. The CDR3: CSTRDRVVETQYF. For the CDR3, the DNA is TGCAGCACCCGGGACAGGGTGGTAGAGACCCAGTACTTC.

This chain connects TRBV6-6 to TRBJ1-5; possible D gene TRBD1, 5 bases. The CDR3 extends over 13 amino acids. Per germline, CDR1 MNHNY and CDR2 SVGAGI (reference sequence). The V gene lost 2 bases and the J gene lost 6 bases, with 8 bases spanning the gap. The CDR3 sequence: CASSYEGLQPQHF. The CDR3 bases are TGTGCCAGCAGTTACGAGGGGCTTCAGCCCCAGCATTTT.

This clonotype was detected only a few times. This chain connects TRBV4-3 to TRBJ2-5; perhaps TRBD2 as D (5 bases). Germline V gives CDR1 LGHNA, CDR2 YSLEER. Trimming stripped 0 bases from V and 4 bases from J, with 12 bases between. The CDR3 totals 15 residues. The CDR3 DNA reads TGCGCCAGCAGCCAAGAAAAGGCTAGCAGAGAGACCCAGTACTTC. Translated: CASSQEKASRETQYF.

This clonotype has just a few counts. The V call is TRBV4-2, the J call TRBJ1-5, with D unresolved. The CDR3 spans 12 residues. Germline CDR1 is LGHNA and CDR2 is YNFKEQ. V shed 2 bases and J shed 6 bases, with 5 bases lying between them. The CDR3 DNA reads TGTGCCAGCAGCCAACGAGGTCAGCCCCAGCATTTT. Amino acid sequence: CASSQRGQPQHF.

The chain employs TRBV11-3 and TRBJ2-1; D is ambiguous. CDR1 is SGHNT, CDR2 YENEEA, per germline. Between the trimmed V and J ends, which lost 0 bases and 8 bases, there was a span of 5 bases. This CDR3 has 12 residues. The CDR3 nucleotides are TGTGCCAGCAGCTTAGACGTCGATGAGCAGTTCTTC. Its translation is CASSLDVDEQFF. Using reference TRBV11-3 and TRBJ2-1 for the parts outside the CDR3, the full variable domain is EAGVVQSPRYKIIEKKQPVAFWCNPISGHNTLYWYLQNLGQGPELLIRYENEEAVDDSQLPKDRFSAERLKGVDSTLKIQPAELGDSAVYLCASSLDVDEQFFGPGTRLTVL.

The table lists this clonotype with a few counts. This chain links TRBV6-5 with TRBJ2-1; 10 positions match TRBD1. This CDR3 is 17 amino acids long. Germline V CDR1 and CDR2: MNHEY, SVGAGI. V shed 3 bases, J shed 3 bases, and the junction held 8 bases outside the gene matches. CDR3: CASSYSRRTGGYNEQFF. The CDR3 nucleotides read TGTGCCAGCAGTTATTCCCGTAGGACAGGGGGCTACAATGAGCAGTTCTTC.

This chain connects TRBV4-1 to TRBJ2-5; D is possibly TRBD2 (5 bases). Germline V lookup: CDR1 MGHRA, CDR2 YSYEKL. The germline V and J ends were trimmed by 0 bases and 11 bases, with 19 bases remaining between them. The CDR3 has 15 residues. The CDR3, as DNA: TGCGCCAGCAGCCAAGAGGACGGGGATAACAAGGAGCAGTACTTC. Amino acids: CASSQEDGDNKEQYF.

This chain links TRBV24-1 with TRBJ2-5; 8 bases are a match to TRBD1. Unmatched junction bases numbered 19, after V lost 6 bases and J lost 11 bases. The length of the CDR3 is 16 residues. CDR1 and CDR2 (germline): KGHDR, SFDVKD. The CDR3 spells CATSQMDRVSYNEQYF. The CDR3 DNA reads as TGTGCCACCAGTCAAATGGACAGGGTGTCCTACAATGAGCAGTACTTC.

CDR3 sequence (DNA): TGTGCCAGCAGGACAGCGGGGAGCTCCTACGAGCAGTTCTTC. Translation: CASRTAGSSYEQFF. The J gene is TRBJ2-1, the V gene TRBV25-1; TRBD2 agrees at 7 bases. Germline V lookup: CDR1 MGHDK, CDR2 SYGVNS. The CDR3 is made up of 14 amino acids. Unmatched junction bases numbered 12, after V lost 6 bases and J lost 10 bases.

The chain links TRBV13 to TRBJ2-5; 13 nucleotides line up with TRBD2. The J call may be incorrect, as the DNA end agrees better with TRBJ2-7. The germline V gene encodes CDR1 PRHDT and CDR2 FYEKMQ (reference sequence). This CDR3 region has 17 residues. As DNA, the CDR3 is TGTGCCAGCAGCCCCCGGACTAGCGGGGGATCAACCTACGAGCAGTACTTC. Protein sequence: CASSPRTSGGSTYEQYF.

The CDR3 DNA is TGTGCCAGCAGTCCTCCGGACTCCAATGAGCAGTTCTTC. Its translation is CASSPPDSNEQFF. This rearrangement joins TRBV27 to TRBJ2-1; D may be TRBD2 (5 bases). CDR3 length: 13 residues. Trimming stripped 5 bases from V and 6 bases from J, with 11 bases between. The V gene's germline CDR1 is MNHEY and CDR2 SMNVEV (reference sequence).